One sample yielded the 29 T cell receptor beta chains listed below, sequenced in a study of blood T cell repertoires in COVID-19. Clones were sequenced by immunoSEQ multiplex PCR, and TCRdb holds only the in-frame ones, with some missing. Of 650,000 to 800,000 clones listed, 80% to 90% were seen once; the top ten hold 0.2% to 0.3%. Sequenced input: peripheral blood. The receptors come from a woman between 18 and 30 years old with acute or convalescent COVID-19.

The chain has TRBV9 and TRBJ2-3; TRBD2 agrees at 13 bases. Looked up from germline, CDR1 is SGDLS and CDR2 is YYNGEE. The CDR3 has 17 residues. The ends lost 3 bases at V and 1 base at J; junction bases unmatched: 5. CDR3 protein: CASSATSGGAGTDTQYF. In DNA, the CDR3 is TGTGCCAGCAGCGCAACTAGCGGGGGGGCCGGCACAGATACGCAGTATTTT. Full variable domain (missing parts from reference TRBV9 and TRBJ2-3): DSGVTQTPKHLITATGQRVTLRCSPRSGDLSVYWYQQSLDQGLQFLIQYYNGEERAKGNILERFSAQQFPDLHSELNLSSLELGDSALYFCASSATSGGAGTDTQYFGPGTRLTVL.

The gene calls are TRBV5-1 and TRBJ2-4; possible D gene TRBD1, 6 bases. The V and J ends lost 3 bases and 0 bases respectively, with 10 bases between them. The CDR3 has 15 residues. Germline CDR1 reads SGHRS; CDR2 reads YFSETQ. The CDR3 region has the DNA TGCGCCAGCAGCTCAGGACAGCCAGCCAAAAACATTCAGTACTTC. This sequence encodes CASSSGQPAKNIQYF.

In DNA, the CDR3 is TGTGCCACCAGCCAACAGGGGGCCTTCAGATGGAACACCGGGGAGCTGTTTTTT. This translates into CATSQQGAFRWNTGELFF. This chain links TRBV24-1 with TRBJ2-2; 9 nucleotides align to TRBD1. Per the germline V gene, CDR1 is KGHDR and CDR2 is SFDVKD. Trimming at V came to 7 bases and at J to 1 base, leaving 12 bases not matched to a gene. This CDR3 region has 18 residues.

The chain's CDR3 is CASSEGAPYGYTF. The CDR3 DNA sequence: TGTGCCAGCAGTGAGGGGGCACCTTATGGCTACACCTTC. The rearrangement joins TRBV6-4 to TRBJ1-2; TRBD1 is a possible D gene (6 bases). Germline values: CDR1 MRHNA, CDR2 SNTAGT. The CDR3 extends over 13 amino acids. Trimming shortened V by 3 bases and J by 5 bases, and 10 bases separated the two germline ends.

The chain carries TRBV7-9 and TRBJ2-1; unclear D gene. This CDR3 spans 16 amino acids. V was trimmed by 2 bases and J by 2 bases, leaving 13 bases between them. Germline CDR1 reads SEHNR; CDR2 reads FQNEAQ (reference sequence). CDR3: CASSLPRVNTYNEQFF. The CDR3 nucleotides are TGTGCCAGCAGCTTACCCCGGGTTAACACCTACAATGAGCAGTTCTTC.

The J gene is TRBJ1-4, the V gene TRBV24-1; D gene unclear. The ends were cut back, 5 bases at V and 8 bases at J, with 8 bases in the middle. CDR3 length equals 12 residues. From germline, CDR1 is KGHDR and CDR2 SFDVKD. CDR3 in amino acids: CATSGPGEKLFF. The CDR3 DNA follows: TGTGCCACCAGTGGCCCGGGGGAAAAACTGTTTTTT.

This clone was seen only once. This chain joins TRBV19 and TRBJ2-7, with a possible D match to TRBD1 (6 bases). CDR3 length: 13 residues. Trimming removed 6 bases from V and 6 bases from J, with 15 bases in between. Germline V gene lookup returns CDR1 LNHDA and CDR2 SQIVND (reference sequence). The chain's CDR3 is CASSKRQAGEQYF. CDR3 DNA sequence: TGTGCCAGTAGCAAGCGACAGGCTGGCGAGCAGTACTTC.

The chain carries TRBV28 and TRBJ2-4, with D possibly matching TRBD1 (6 bases). Trimming cost V 4 bases and J 7 bases, with 20 bases left between them. Germline CDR1 MDHEN, CDR2 SYDVKM. The CDR3 is 16 residues long. CDR3 residues: CASSSTATGLMNIQYF. Here the CDR3 DNA reads TGTGCCAGCAGTTCCACCGCCACAGGGTTGATGAACATTCAGTACTTC.

The genes are TRBV21-1 and TRBJ1-2; the table names TRBD1, a call not compared with the DNA. TRBV21-1 is labeled a pseudogene. The CDR3 spans 16 residues. CDR3 protein: CASSKEINSFSYGYTF. CDR3 nucleotide sequence: TGTGCCAGCAGCAAAGAAATCAACAGCTTTTCTTATGGCTACACCTTC.

The chain employs TRBV5-6 and TRBJ1-2, with 7 positions matching TRBD1. This CDR3 is 15 amino acids long. Germline lookup yields CDR1 SGHDT and CDR2 YYEEEE. V dropped 4 bases and J dropped 4; count of bases not matched to a gene: 10. CDR3 loop: CASSPRDRTPYGYTF. Written as DNA, the CDR3 is TGTGCCAGCAGCCCGCGGGACAGAACCCCCTATGGCTACACCTTC.

The chain joins TRBV2 to TRBJ2-1; TRBD2 matches at 8 bases. Germline trimming cut 4 bases from V and 5 bases from J; bases unmatched to any gene: 10. The CDR3 length is 16 residues. Germline-derived CDR1 and CDR2 are SNHLY and FYNNEI. The CDR3, as DNA: TGTGCCAGCAGTGCCTTGGGGTCTAGCGGGCACAATGAGCAGTTCTTC. This encodes CASSALGSSGHNEQFF. The full variable domain, with the rest looked up from reference TRBV2 and TRBJ2-1, is EPEVTQTPSHQVTQMGQEVILRCVPISNHLYFYWYRQILGQKVEFLVSFYNNEISEKSEIFDDQFSVERPDGSNFTLKIRSTKLEDSAMYFCASSALGSSGHNEQFFGPGTRLTVL.

The chain carries TRBV5-1 and TRBJ2-7, with a tentative D call TRBD1 (5 bases). CDR1 SGHRS and CDR2 YFSETQ come from the germline V gene. CDR3 size: 15 residues. With 1 base removed from V and 1 base from J, the gap between germline ends came to 12 bases. The CDR3 sequence is CASSLMQGPSYEQYF. The CDR3 DNA is TGCGCCAGCAGCTTGATGCAGGGCCCATCCTACGAGCAGTACTTC.

V usage is TRBV11-2 and J usage is TRBJ1-2, with 7 bases matching TRBD1. CDR1 and CDR2 from the germline V gene are SGHAT and FQNNGV. The CDR3 runs to 14 residues. The ends lost 1 base at V and 7 bases at J; junction bases unmatched: 6. The CDR3, as DNA: TGTGCCAGCAGCTTAGTGGGACAGCGAGGTGGCTACACCTTC. Translation: CASSLVGQRGGYTF.

This clone has a handful of counts. The chain combines TRBV30 with TRBJ1-1; D is undetermined. This CDR3 spans 13 amino acids. The V end was cut by 1 base, the J end by 3 bases, with 9 bases between. Germline lookup yields CDR1 GTSNPN and CDR2 SVGIG (reference sequence). In DNA form, the CDR3 reads TGTGCCTGGAGTGCCAGGCCCGACACTGAAGCTTTCTTT. Translation: CAWSARPDTEAFF.

The table lists this clone with a count of one. The chain combines TRBV5-5 with TRBJ1-1, with a tentative D call TRBD1 (6 bases). This CDR3 region has 13 residues. The V end lost 2 bases, the J end lost 9 bases, and 14 bases lay between the germline ends. The germline V gene has CDR1 SGHKS and CDR2 YYEKEE (reference sequence). This CDR3 reads CASSFPGTPQAFF. The DNA of the CDR3 is TGTGCCAGCAGCTTCCCCGGGACACCTCAAGCTTTCTTT.

V is TRBV2 and J is TRBJ1-3, with D possibly matching TRBD1 (6 bases). Deletions cut 0 bases from V and 4 bases from J, with 16 bases between. This CDR3 region has 17 residues. Germline V gene sequence: CDR1 SNHLY, CDR2 FYNNEI. Here the CDR3 DNA reads TGTGCCAGCAGTGAAGCAGCAGGGGCATTGGGGGGAAACACCATATATTTT. Translation gives CASSEAAGALGGNTIYF.

V usage is TRBV2 and J usage is TRBJ1-1, with D hard to call. CDR1 and CDR2 (germline): SNHLY, FYNNEI. This CDR3 has 15 residues. V dropped 6 bases and J dropped 1 base, with 15 bases sitting between them. The CDR3 bases are TGTGCCAGCAGGATGACAAAGACCCAGAACACTGAAGCTTTCTTT. Amino acid sequence: CASRMTKTQNTEAFF.

This sequence joins TRBV29-1 and TRBJ2-3, with D unclear. Trimming removed 4 bases from V and 2 bases from J, with 10 bases in between. The CDR3 is made up of 13 amino acids. Per germline, CDR1 SQVTM and CDR2 ANQGSEA. CDR3: CSVGGSNTDTQYF. CDR3 in DNA: TGCAGCGTTGGCGGCTCAAACACAGATACGCAGTATTTT.

The V gene is TRBV7-8, the J gene TRBJ1-1; 7 bases agree with TRBD1. Germline values: CDR1 SGHVS, CDR2 FQNEAQ. The V gene end was trimmed by 7 bases and the J gene end by 5 bases; junction bases not matched to a gene: 7. The CDR3 is 13 residues long. DNA of the CDR3: TGTGCCAGCATCCGACAGGGTCTAACTGAAGCTTTCTTT. Translating gives CASIRQGLTEAFF.

The V and J genes are TRBV4-3 and TRBJ1-1, with a weak D call TRBD1 (5 bases). In germline, CDR1 is LGHNA, CDR2 YSLEER. Trimming took off 3 bases at V and 1 base at J, with 12 bases between the two ends. CDR3 length: 15 amino acids. The CDR3 DNA reads as TGCGCCAGCAGCCACACGACAGATGCGAACACTGAAGCTTTCTTT. This codes for CASSHTTDANTEAFF.

This clone appeared once. The chain links TRBV19 to TRBJ2-3, with D possibly TRBD2 on 5 matching bases. Per the germline V gene, CDR1 is LNHDA and CDR2 is SQIVND (reference sequence). This CDR3 comprises 12 residues. Deletions cut 6 bases from V and 4 bases from J, with 8 bases between. This CDR3 is CASSKRADTQYF. The CDR3 DNA follows: TGTGCCAGTAGCAAGAGGGCAGATACGCAGTATTTT.

The rearrangement uses TRBV6-4 and TRBJ1-1; D not resolved. Trimming shortened V by 4 bases and J by 0 bases, and 6 bases separated the two germline ends. Looked up from germline, CDR1 is MRHNA and CDR2 is SNTAGT. The CDR3 is 13 residues long. CDR3 loop: CASSATMNTEAFF. CDR3 sequence (DNA): TGTGCCAGCAGTGCTACTATGAACACTGAAGCTTTCTTT.

The chain is built from TRBV7-9 and TRBJ2-7; 10 positions match TRBD2. The CDR3 contains 14 residues. V was pared by 5 bases and J by 3 bases, with 4 bases of the junction left unmatched. Per germline, CDR1 SEHNR and CDR2 FQNEAQ (reference sequence). The CDR3 region is CASSPGLAIYEQYF. CDR3 nucleotide sequence: TGTGCCAGCAGCCCGGGACTAGCGATCTACGAGCAGTACTTC. Based on the CDR3 plus reference TRBV7-9 and TRBJ2-7, the full variable domain is DTGVSQNPRHKITKRGQNVTFRCDPISEHNRLYWYRQTLGQGPEFLTYFQNEAQLEKSRLLSDRFSAERPKGSFSTLEIQRTEQGDSAMYLCASSPGLAIYEQYFGPGTRLTVT.

The V and J genes are TRBV7-6 and TRBJ2-1, with 9 bases identical to TRBD2. Germline V gives CDR1 SGHVS, CDR2 FNYEAQ. V shed 7 bases, J shed 5 bases, and the junction held 9 bases outside the gene matches. This CDR3 contains 15 residues. The CDR3 nucleotides are TGTGCCAGCACCAGGAGCGGGGGGACAAACAATGAGCAGTTCTTC. Encoded protein: CASTRSGGTNNEQFF.

This chain connects TRBV19 to TRBJ1-5; 7 nucleotides agree with TRBD1. The V segment lost 5 bases and the J segment 1 base; nucleotides outside the gene matches: 5. CDR1 and CDR2 from the germline V gene are LNHDA and SQIVND (reference sequence). The CDR3 sequence is 15 residues long. The chain's CDR3 is CASSSTGQSNQPQHF. CDR3 nucleotide sequence: TGTGCCAGTAGTTCCACGGGACAGAGCAATCAGCCCCAGCATTTT.

This chain links TRBV5-1 with TRBJ1-1, with 8 bases aligning to TRBD1. In germline, CDR1 is SGHRS, CDR2 YFSETQ. The CDR3 has 15 residues. Trimming took 5 bases from V and 4 from J; bases not matched to a gene: 10. The CDR3, as DNA: TGCGCCAGCAGTTGGGCAGGGGGCCGGGTCACTGAAGCTTTCTTT. It yields the protein CASSWAGGRVTEAFF.

The rearrangement links TRBV5-1 to TRBJ2-7; no firm D call. Germline V gene data show CDR1 as SGHRS and CDR2 as YFSETQ. The length of the CDR3 is 13 residues. The V gene lost 1 base and the J gene lost 3 bases, with 8 bases spanning the gap. The CDR3 here is CASSLLPDYEQYF. CDR3 bases: TGCGCCAGCAGCTTGTTACCAGACTACGAGCAGTACTTC.

The V call is TRBV10-3, the J call TRBJ2-2, with D possibly being TRBD1 (6 bases). Germline values: CDR1 ENHRY, CDR2 SYGVKD. The CDR3 runs to 16 residues. V dropped 11 bases and J dropped 0 bases, with 19 bases sitting between them. The CDR3 sequence: CAAGSDRGSNTGELFF. DNA for the CDR3: TGTGCCGCGGGTTCCGATAGGGGGTCGAACACCGGGGAGCTGTTTTTT.

The rearrangement joins TRBV28 to TRBJ2-7; 8 positions agree with TRBD1. This CDR3 is 14 amino acids long. V was pared by 4 bases and J by 3 bases, with 5 bases of the junction left unmatched. Germline CDR1 is MDHEN and CDR2 is SYDVKM. The CDR3 coding sequence is TGTGCCAGCAGTTCCGGGACAGGTTACTACGAGCAGTACTTC. Its translation is CASSSGTGYYEQYF.